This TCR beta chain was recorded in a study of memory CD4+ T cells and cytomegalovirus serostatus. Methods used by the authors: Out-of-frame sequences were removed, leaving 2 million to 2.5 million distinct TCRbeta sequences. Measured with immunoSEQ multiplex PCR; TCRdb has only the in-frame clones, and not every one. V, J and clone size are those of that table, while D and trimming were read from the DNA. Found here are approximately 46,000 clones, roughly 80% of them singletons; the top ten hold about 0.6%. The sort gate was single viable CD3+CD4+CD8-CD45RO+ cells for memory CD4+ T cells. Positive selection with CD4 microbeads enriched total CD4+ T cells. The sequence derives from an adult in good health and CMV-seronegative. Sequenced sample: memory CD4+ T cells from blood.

CDR3 DNA: TGTGCCAGCAAGGGAGGCGGGGGCGCGGATCAGCCCCAGCATTTT. It translates to CASKGGGGADQPQHF. V gene TRBV28 combines with J gene TRBJ1-5, with D perhaps TRBD1 (6 bases). CDR3 length: 15 amino acids. The germline V gene has CDR1 MDHEN and CDR2 SYDVKM. V dropped 7 bases and J dropped 5 bases, with 18 bases sitting between them.